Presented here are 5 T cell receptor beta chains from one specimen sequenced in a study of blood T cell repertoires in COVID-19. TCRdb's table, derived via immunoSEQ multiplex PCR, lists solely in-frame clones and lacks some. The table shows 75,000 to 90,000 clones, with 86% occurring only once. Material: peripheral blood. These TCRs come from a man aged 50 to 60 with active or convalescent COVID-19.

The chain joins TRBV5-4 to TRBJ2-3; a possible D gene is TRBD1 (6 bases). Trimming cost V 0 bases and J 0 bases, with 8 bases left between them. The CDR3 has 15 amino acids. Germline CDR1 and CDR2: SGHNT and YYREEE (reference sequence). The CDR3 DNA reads TGTGCCAGCAGCTTGGACCAGGGGAGCACAGATACGCAGTATTTT. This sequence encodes CASSLDQGSTDTQYF. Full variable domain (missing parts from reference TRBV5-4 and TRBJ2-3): ETGVTQSPTHLIKTRGQQVTLRCSSQSGHNTVSWYQQALGQGPQFIFQYYREEENGRGNFPPRFSGLQFPNYSSELNVNALELDDSALYLCASSLDQGSTDTQYFGPGTRLTVL.

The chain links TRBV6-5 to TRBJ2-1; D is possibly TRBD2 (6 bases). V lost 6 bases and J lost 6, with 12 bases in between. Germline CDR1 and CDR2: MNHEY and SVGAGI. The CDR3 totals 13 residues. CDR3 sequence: CASRGGAFNEQFF. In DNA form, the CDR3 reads TGTGCCAGCAGAGGCGGGGCCTTCAATGAGCAGTTCTTC.

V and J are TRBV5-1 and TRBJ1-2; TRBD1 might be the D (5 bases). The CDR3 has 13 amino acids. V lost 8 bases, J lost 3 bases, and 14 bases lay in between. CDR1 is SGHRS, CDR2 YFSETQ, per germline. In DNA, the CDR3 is TGCGCCAGTACCACGGGGGAAGACTATGGCTACACCTTC. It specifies CASTTGEDYGYTF. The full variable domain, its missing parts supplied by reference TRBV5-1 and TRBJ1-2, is KAGVTQTPRYLIKTRGQQVTLSCSPISGHRSVSWYQQTPGQGLQFLFEYFSETQRNKGNFPGRFSGRQFSNSRSEMNVSTLELGDSALYLCASTTGEDYGYTFGSGTRLTVV.

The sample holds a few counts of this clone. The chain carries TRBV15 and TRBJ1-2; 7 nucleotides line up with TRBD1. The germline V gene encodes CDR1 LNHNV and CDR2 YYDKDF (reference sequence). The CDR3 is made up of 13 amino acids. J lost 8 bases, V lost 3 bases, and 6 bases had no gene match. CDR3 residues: CATSSRTGQGYTF. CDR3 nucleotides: TGTGCCACCAGCAGTCGGACAGGACAAGGCTACACCTTC.

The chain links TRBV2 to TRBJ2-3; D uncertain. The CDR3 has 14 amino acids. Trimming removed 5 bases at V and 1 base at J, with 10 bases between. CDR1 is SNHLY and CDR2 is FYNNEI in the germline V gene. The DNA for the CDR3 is TGTGCCAGCAGTCCAGGCGACGGCACAGATACGCAGTATTTT. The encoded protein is CASSPGDGTDTQYF. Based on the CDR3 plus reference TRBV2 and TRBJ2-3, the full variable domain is EPEVTQTPSHQVTQMGQEVILRCVPISNHLYFYWYRQILGQKVEFLVSFYNNEISEKSEIFDDQFSVERPDGSNFTLKIRSTKLEDSAMYFCASSPGDGTDTQYFGPGTRLTVL.